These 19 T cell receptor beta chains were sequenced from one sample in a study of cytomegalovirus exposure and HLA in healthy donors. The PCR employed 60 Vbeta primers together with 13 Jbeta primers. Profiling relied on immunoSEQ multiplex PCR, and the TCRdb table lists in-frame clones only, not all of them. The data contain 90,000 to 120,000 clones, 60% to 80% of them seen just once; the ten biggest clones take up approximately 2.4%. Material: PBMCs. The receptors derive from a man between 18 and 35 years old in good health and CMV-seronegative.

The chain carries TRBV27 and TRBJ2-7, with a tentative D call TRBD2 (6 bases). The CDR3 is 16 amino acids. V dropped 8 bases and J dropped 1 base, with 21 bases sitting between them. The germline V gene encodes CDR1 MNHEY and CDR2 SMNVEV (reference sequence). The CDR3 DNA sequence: TGTGCCAGCGGCTACCCCCGGGACGGACTATCCTACGAGCAGTACTTC. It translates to CASGYPRDGLSYEQYF.

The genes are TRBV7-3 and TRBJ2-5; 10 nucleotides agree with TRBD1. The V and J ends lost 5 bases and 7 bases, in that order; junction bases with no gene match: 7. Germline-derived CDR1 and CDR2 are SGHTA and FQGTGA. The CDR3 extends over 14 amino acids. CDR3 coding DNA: TGTGCCAGCAGCCTTGCGGGACAGGGGTCGACCCAGTACTTC. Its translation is CASSLAGQGSTQYF.

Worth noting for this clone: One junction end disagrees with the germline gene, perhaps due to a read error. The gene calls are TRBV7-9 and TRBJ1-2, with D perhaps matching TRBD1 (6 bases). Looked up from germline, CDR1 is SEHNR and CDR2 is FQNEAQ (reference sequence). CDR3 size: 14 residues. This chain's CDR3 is CASSTGIGVDGYPF. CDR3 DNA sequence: TGTGCCAGCAGCACAGGGATAGGGGTAGATGGCTACCCCTTC.

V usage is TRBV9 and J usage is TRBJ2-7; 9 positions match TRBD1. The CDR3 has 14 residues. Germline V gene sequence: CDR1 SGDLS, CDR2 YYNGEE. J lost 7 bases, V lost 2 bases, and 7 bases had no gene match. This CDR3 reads CASSVYGTGSEQYF. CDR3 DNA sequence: TGTGCCAGCAGCGTTTATGGGACAGGGAGTGAGCAGTACTTC.

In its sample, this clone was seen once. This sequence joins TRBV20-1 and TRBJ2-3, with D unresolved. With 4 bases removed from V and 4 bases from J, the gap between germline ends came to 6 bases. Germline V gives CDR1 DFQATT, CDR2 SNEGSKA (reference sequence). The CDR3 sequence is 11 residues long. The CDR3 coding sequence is TGCAGTGCTAACGTAGCAGATACGCAGTATTTT. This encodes CSANVADTQYF.

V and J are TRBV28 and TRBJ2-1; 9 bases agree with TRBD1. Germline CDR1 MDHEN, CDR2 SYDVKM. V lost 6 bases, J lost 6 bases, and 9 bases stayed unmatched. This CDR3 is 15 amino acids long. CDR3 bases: TGTGCCAGCAGGTTACCCCCGGGACAGGGCAATGAGCAGTTCTTC. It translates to CASRLPPGQGNEQFF.

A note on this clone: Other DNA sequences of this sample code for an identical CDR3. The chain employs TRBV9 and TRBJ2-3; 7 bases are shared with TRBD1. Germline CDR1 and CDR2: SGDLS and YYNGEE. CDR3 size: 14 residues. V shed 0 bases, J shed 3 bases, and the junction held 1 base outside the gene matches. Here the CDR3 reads CASSVDRGTDTQYF. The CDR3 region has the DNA TGTGCCAGCAGCGTAGACAGGGGAACAGATACGCAGTATTTT.

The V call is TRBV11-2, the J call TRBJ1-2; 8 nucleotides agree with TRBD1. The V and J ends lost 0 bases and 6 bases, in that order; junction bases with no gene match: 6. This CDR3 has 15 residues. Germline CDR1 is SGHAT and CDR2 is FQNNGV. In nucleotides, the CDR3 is TGTGCCAGCAGCTTAGACCGCAGGGGGCCGGATGGCTACACCTTC. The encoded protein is CASSLDRRGPDGYTF.

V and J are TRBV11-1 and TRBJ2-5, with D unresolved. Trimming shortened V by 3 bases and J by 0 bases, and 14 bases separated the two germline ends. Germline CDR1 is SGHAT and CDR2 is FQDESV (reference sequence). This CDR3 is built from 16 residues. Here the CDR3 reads CASSFLGRRYQETQYF. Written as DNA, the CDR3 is TGTGCCAGCAGCTTTCTAGGCCGAAGATACCAAGAGACCCAGTACTTC.

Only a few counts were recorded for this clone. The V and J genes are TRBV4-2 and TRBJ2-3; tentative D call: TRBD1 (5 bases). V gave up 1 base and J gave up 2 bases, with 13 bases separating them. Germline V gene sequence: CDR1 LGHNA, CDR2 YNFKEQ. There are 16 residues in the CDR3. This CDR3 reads CASSQGGGPDTDTQYF. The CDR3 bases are TGTGCCAGCAGCCAAGGGGGCGGACCCGACACAGATACGCAGTATTTT.

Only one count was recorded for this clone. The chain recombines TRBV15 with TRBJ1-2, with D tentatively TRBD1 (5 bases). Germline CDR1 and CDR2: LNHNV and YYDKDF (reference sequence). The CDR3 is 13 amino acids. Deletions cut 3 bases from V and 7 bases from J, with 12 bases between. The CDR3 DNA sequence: TGTGCCACCAGCAGGGAGGGAAGGGGTGGCTACACCTTC. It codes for CATSREGRGGYTF. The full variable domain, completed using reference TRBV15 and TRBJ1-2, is DAMVIQNPRYQVTQFGKPVTLSCSQTLNHNVMYWYQQKSSQAPKLLFHYYDKDFNNEADTPDNFQSRRPNTSFCFLDIRSPGLGDTAMYLCATSREGRGGYTFGSGTRLTVV.

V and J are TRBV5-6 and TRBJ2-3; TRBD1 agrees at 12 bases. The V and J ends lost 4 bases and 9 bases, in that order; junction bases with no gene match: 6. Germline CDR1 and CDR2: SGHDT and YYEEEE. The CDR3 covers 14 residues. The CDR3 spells CASSAGTGGRTQYF. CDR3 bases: TGTGCCAGCAGCGCCGGGACAGGGGGCAGAACGCAGTATTTT.

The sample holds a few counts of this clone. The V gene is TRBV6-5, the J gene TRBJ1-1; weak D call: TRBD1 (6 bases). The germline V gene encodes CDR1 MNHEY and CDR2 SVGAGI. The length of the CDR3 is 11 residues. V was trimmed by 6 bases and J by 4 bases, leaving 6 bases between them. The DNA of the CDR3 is TGTGCCAGCAGGGGGGCCACTGAAGCTTTCTTT. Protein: CASRGATEAFF.

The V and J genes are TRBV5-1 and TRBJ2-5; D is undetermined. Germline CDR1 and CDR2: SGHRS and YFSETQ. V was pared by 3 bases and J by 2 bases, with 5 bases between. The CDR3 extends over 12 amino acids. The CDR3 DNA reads TGCGCCAGCAGCTATCGTCAAGAGACCCAGTACTTC. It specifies CASSYRQETQYF. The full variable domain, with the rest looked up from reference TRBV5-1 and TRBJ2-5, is KAGVTQTPRYLIKTRGQQVTLSCSPISGHRSVSWYQQTPGQGLQFLFEYFSETQRNKGNFPGRFSGRQFSNSRSEMNVSTLELGDSALYLCASSYRQETQYFGPGTRLLVL.

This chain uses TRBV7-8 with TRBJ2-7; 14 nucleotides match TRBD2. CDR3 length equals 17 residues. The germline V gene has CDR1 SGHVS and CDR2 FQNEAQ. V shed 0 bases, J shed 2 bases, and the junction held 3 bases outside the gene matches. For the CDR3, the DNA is TGTGCCAGCAGCTTAGCCGGGACTAGCGGGGGAACCTACGAGCAGTACTTC. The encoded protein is CASSLAGTSGGTYEQYF.

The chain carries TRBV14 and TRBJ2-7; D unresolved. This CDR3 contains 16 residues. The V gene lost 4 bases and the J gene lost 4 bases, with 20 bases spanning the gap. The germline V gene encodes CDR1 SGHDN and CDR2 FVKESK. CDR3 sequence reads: CASSPRPGQHMYEQYF. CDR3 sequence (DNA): TGTGCCAGCAGCCCGCGACCAGGTCAGCATATGTACGAGCAGTACTTC.

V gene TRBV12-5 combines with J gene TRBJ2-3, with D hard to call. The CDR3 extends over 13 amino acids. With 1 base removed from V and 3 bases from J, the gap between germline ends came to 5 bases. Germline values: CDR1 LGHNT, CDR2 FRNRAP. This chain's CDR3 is CASGLGQTDTQYF. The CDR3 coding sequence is TGTGCTAGTGGTTTGGGGCAGACAGATACGCAGTATTTT.

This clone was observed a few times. This CDR3 reads CASSFSRETQYF. CDR3 nucleotide sequence: TGTGCCAGCAGCTTTAGTAGAGAGACCCAGTACTTC. The chain carries TRBV7-2 and TRBJ2-5; D gene unclear. CDR3 length equals 12 residues. CDR1 is SGHTA, CDR2 FQGNSA, per germline. V shed 3 bases and J shed 4 bases, with 6 bases lying between them.

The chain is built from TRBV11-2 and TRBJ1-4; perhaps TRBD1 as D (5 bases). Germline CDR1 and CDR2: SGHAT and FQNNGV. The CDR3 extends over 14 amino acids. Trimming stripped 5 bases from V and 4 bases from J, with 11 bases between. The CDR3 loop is CASSRPGLNEKLFF. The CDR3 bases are TGTGCCAGCAGCCGACCAGGGCTTAATGAAAAACTGTTTTTT. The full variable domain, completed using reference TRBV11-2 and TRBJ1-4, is EAGVAQSPRYKIIEKRQSVAFWCNPISGHATLYWYQQILGQGPKLLIQFQNNGVVDDSQLPKDRFSAERLKGVDSTLKIQPAKLEDSAVYLCASSRPGLNEKLFFGSGTQLSVL.